The 15 T cell receptor beta chains below all came from one sample that was sequenced in a study of blood T cell repertoires in COVID-19. Assay: immunoSEQ multiplex PCR; the TCRdb copy retains only in-frame clones and omits some. The sample consists of about 170,000 clones, around 90% of them appearing once. The sample consisted of peripheral blood. The receptors stem from a man aged 55 to 69 with acute or convalescent COVID-19.

This chain joins TRBV2 and TRBJ1-5; D call uncertain. The V gene lost 5 bases and the J gene lost 1 base, with 9 bases spanning the gap. CDR1 is SNHLY and CDR2 is FYNNEI in the germline V gene. The CDR3 loop spans 14 amino acids. The CDR3 spells CASSKDTSNQPQHF. The CDR3 region has the DNA TGTGCCAGCAGTAAAGACACCAGCAATCAGCCCCAGCATTTT.

CDR3 sequence reads: CATGAGNTIYF. CDR3 nucleotides: TGTGCCACAGGGGCTGGAAACACCATATATTTT. The rearrangement joins TRBV24-1 to TRBJ1-3; D possibly corresponds to TRBD1 (5 bases). CDR3 length: 11 residues. V gave up 10 bases and J gave up 2 bases, with 5 bases separating them. Germline assignment: CDR1 KGHDR and CDR2 SFDVKD.

This clone appeared a single time. The sample contains more than one DNA sequence encoding this CDR3. The J gene is TRBJ1-2, the V gene TRBV5-4; tentative D call: TRBD1 (5 bases). CDR1 SGHNT and CDR2 YYREEE come from the germline V gene (reference sequence). This CDR3 comprises 12 residues. The ends were cut back, 4 bases at V and 4 bases at J, with 8 bases in the middle. Here the CDR3 reads CASSPDSYGYTF. The CDR3 nucleotides read TGTGCCAGCAGCCCCGACAGCTATGGCTACACCTTC.

The chain recombines TRBV27 with TRBJ1-5; 10 nucleotides match TRBD1. Looked up from germline, CDR1 is MNHEY and CDR2 is SMNVEV (reference sequence). Trimming cost V 8 bases and J 6 bases; bases outside gene matches: 10. CDR3 size: 15 residues. CDR3 sequence (DNA): TGTGCCAGCGGCCGGGACAGGGGTTTAATTCAGCCCCAGCATTTT. This translates into CASGRDRGLIQPQHF.

This clone was counted a single time. The chain recombines TRBV30 with TRBJ1-1; no clear D. Germline values: CDR1 GTSNPN, CDR2 SVGIG (reference sequence). V dropped 2 bases and J dropped 11 bases, with 18 bases sitting between them. This CDR3 comprises 13 residues. CDR3 protein: CAWSPGSSRRAFF. The CDR3 DNA is TGTGCCTGGAGTCCTGGCTCCAGCCGGAGGGCTTTCTTT.

The CDR3 DNA is TGTGCCAGCAAGTACGGAACTCCCCGAGGCAATGAGCAGTTCTTC. Its protein is CASKYGTPRGNEQFF. The genes are TRBV27 and TRBJ2-1, with no clear D. The V gene lost 7 bases and the J gene lost 6 bases, with 19 bases spanning the gap. CDR1 and CDR2 from the germline V gene are MNHEY and SMNVEV (reference sequence). CDR3 size: 15 residues.

J is TRBJ2-3 and V is TRBV6-6; 9 bases line up with TRBD2. CDR3 length equals 16 residues. The germline gives CDR1 MNHNY, CDR2 SVGAGI (reference sequence). The J segment lost 5 bases and the V segment lost 0 bases, leaving 6 bases of the junction unmatched. The DNA for the CDR3 is TGTGCCAGCAGTTACTCGATAGCGGGAGTTCGAGATACGCAGTATTTT. It translates to CASSYSIAGVRDTQYF.

This chain uses TRBV11-2 with TRBJ1-2; 9 bases agree with TRBD1. This CDR3 comprises 13 residues. Germline lookup yields CDR1 SGHAT and CDR2 FQNNGV. J lost 8 bases, V lost 5 bases, and 6 bases had no gene match. CDR3 sequence: CASSPGQGGGYTF. CDR3 DNA: TGTGCCAGCAGCCCGGGACAGGGAGGCGGCTACACCTTC.

This chain uses TRBV7-9 with TRBJ1-1; 7 bases are shared with TRBD1. Trimming at V came to 1 base and at J to 0 bases, leaving 5 bases not matched to a gene. Per the germline V gene, CDR1 is SEHNR and CDR2 is FQNEAQ (reference sequence). CDR3 size: 16 residues. The CDR3 loop reads CASSLGQTGMNTEAFF. The CDR3 nucleotides read TGTGCCAGCAGCTTAGGTCAGACAGGGATGAACACTGAAGCTTTCTTT.

The chain joins TRBV12-3 or TRBV12-4 to TRBJ1-2; TRBD1 matches 12 bases. CDR3 length: 13 amino acids. V lost 6 bases, J lost 8 bases, and 4 bases stayed unmatched. The CDR3 here is CASRGQGAGGYTF. The CDR3 DNA reads as TGTGCCAGCAGGGGACAGGGGGCCGGGGGCTACACCTTC.

The chain combines TRBV5-1 with TRBJ1-4; possibly TRBD1 for D (5 bases). V shed 0 bases and J shed 10 bases, with 13 bases lying between them. Looked up from germline, CDR1 is SGHRS and CDR2 is YFSETQ. The length of the CDR3 is 14 residues. For the CDR3, the DNA is TGCGCCAGCAGCTTGGAAGGGGCTCAGGGAAAACTGTTTTTT. Translation: CASSLEGAQGKLFF.

This chain links TRBV13 with TRBJ2-1; TRBD2 aligns across 10 bases. V lost 5 bases and J lost 2; bases outside the gene matches: 3. CDR3 length: 15 residues. The germline V gene encodes CDR1 PRHDT and CDR2 FYEKMQ (reference sequence). The CDR3 sequence: CASSHLAGAYNEQFF. The CDR3 DNA follows: TGTGCCAGCAGCCACCTAGCGGGAGCCTACAATGAGCAGTTCTTC.

The genes are TRBV3-1 (or the pseudogene TRBV3-2) and TRBJ1-2; 11 bases map to TRBD1. Germline trimming cut 2 bases from V and 2 bases from J; bases unmatched to any gene: 4. The CDR3 consists of 16 residues. Germline V CDR1 and CDR2: LGHDT, YNNKEL (reference sequence). CDR3 protein: CASSQWGQGGNYGYTF. As DNA, the CDR3 is TGTGCCAGCAGCCAATGGGGACAGGGGGGCAACTATGGCTACACCTTC.

The chain employs TRBV18 and TRBJ2-7, with 7 bases fitting TRBD1. Germline CDR1 KGHSH, CDR2 LQKENI. Trimming took 6 bases from V and 7 from J; bases not matched to a gene: 15. There are 15 residues in the CDR3. The CDR3 sequence is CASSPTSGTVLEQYF. CDR3 nucleotides: TGTGCCAGCTCGCCTACCTCTGGGACAGTCTTGGAGCAGTACTTC.

V and J are TRBV6-5 and TRBJ2-3, with D tentatively TRBD2 (5 bases). V lost 3 bases and J lost 0, with 10 bases in between. This CDR3 has 15 amino acids. In germline, CDR1 is MNHEY, CDR2 SVGAGI. CDR3 sequence: CASSYNGLSTDTQYF. CDR3 coding DNA: TGTGCCAGCAGTTATAATGGACTTAGCACAGATACGCAGTATTTT.